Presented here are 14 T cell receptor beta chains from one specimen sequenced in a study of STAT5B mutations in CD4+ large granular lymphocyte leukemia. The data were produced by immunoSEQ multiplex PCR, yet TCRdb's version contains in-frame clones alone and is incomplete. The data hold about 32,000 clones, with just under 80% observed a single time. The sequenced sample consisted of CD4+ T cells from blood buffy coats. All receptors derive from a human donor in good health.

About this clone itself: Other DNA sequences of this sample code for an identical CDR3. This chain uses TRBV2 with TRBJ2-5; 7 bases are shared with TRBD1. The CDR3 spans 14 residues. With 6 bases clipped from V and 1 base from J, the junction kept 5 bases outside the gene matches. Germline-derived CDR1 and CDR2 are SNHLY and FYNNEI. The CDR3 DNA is TGTGCCAGCAGCTGGGACAGTATCCAAGAGACCCAGTACTTC. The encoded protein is CASSWDSIQETQYF.

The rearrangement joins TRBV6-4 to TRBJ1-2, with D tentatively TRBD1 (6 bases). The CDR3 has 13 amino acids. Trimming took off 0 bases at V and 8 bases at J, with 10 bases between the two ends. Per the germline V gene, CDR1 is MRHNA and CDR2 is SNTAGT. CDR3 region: CASSDSGRGGYTF. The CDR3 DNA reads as TGTGCCAGCAGTGACTCGGGCAGGGGAGGCTACACCTTC.

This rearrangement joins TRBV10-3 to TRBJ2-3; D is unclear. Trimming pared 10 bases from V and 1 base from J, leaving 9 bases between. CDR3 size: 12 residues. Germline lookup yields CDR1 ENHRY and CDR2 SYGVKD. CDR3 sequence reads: CATALGTDTQYF. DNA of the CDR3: TGTGCCACAGCCTTGGGCACAGATACGCAGTATTTT.

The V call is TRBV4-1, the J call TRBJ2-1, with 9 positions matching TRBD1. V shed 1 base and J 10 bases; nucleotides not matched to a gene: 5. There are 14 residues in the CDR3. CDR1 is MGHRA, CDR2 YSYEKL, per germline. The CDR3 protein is CASSQVRDRAEQFF. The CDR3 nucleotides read TGCGCCAGCAGCCAAGTACGGGACAGGGCCGAGCAGTTCTTC.

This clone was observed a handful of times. The CDR3 is CASSWGLAGGHNEQFF. CDR3 nucleotides: TGCGCCAGCAGCTGGGGACTAGCGGGGGGTCACAATGAGCAGTTCTTC. The J gene is TRBJ2-1, the V gene TRBV5-1, with 15 bases lining up with TRBD2. This CDR3 spans 16 amino acids. With 3 bases clipped from V and 5 bases from J, the junction kept 3 bases outside the gene matches. Germline values: CDR1 SGHRS, CDR2 YFSETQ. The whole variable domain, remainder taken from reference TRBV5-1 and TRBJ2-1, is KAGVTQTPRYLIKTRGQQVTLSCSPISGHRSVSWYQQTPGQGLQFLFEYFSETQRNKGNFPGRFSGRQFSNSRSEMNVSTLELGDSALYLCASSWGLAGGHNEQFFGPGTRLTVL.

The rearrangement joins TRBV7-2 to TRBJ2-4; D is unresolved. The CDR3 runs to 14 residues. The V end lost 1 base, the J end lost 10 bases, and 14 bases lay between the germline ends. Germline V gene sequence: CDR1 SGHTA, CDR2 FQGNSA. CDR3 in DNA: TGTGCCAGCAGCTTAGAGAGCGCTAGGAAGATTCAGTACTTC. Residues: CASSLESARKIQYF.

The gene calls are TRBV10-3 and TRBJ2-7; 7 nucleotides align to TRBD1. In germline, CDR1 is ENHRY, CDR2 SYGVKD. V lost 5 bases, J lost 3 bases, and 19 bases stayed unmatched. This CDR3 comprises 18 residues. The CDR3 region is CAISNTGTVGKGSYEQYF. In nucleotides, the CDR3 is TGTGCCATCAGTAACACCGGGACAGTGGGGAAAGGGAGCTACGAGCAGTACTTC.

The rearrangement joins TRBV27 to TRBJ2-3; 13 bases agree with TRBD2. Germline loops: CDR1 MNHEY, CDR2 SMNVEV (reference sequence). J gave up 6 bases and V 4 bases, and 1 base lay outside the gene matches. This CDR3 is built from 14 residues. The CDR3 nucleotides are TGTGCCAGCAGTTCGACTAGCGGGGGGGATACGCAGTATTTT. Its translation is CASSSTSGGDTQYF.

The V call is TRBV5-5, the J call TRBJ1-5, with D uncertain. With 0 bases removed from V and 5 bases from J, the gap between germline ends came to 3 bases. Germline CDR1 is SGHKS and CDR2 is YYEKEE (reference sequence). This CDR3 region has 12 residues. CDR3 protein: CASSLVDQPQHF. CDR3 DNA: TGTGCCAGCAGCTTGGTAGATCAGCCCCAGCATTTT.

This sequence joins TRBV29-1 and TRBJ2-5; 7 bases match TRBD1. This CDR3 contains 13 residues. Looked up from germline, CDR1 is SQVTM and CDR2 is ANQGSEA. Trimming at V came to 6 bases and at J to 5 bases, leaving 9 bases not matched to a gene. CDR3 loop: CSVVDRVGETQYF. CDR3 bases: TGCAGCGTCGTCGACAGGGTTGGGGAGACCCAGTACTTC.

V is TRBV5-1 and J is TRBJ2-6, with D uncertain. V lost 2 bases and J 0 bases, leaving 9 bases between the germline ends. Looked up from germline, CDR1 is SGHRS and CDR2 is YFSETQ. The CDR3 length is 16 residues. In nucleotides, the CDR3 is TGCGCCAGCAGCTTAAGAACCGCCTCTGGGGCCAACGTCCTGACTTTC. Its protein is CASSLRTASGANVLTF.

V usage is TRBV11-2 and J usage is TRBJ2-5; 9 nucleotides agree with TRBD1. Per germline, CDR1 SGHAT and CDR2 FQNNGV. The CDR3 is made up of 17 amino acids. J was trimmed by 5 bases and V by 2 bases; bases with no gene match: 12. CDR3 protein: CASSLRVLGQGLETQYF. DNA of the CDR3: TGTGCCAGCAGCTTAAGGGTGCTGGGACAGGGTTTGGAGACCCAGTACTTC.

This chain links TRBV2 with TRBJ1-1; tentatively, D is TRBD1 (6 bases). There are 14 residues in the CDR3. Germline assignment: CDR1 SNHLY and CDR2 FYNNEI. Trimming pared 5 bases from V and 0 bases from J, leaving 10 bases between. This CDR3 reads CASSRTVMNTEAFF. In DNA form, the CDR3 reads TGTGCCAGCAGTAGGACAGTAATGAACACTGAAGCTTTCTTT.

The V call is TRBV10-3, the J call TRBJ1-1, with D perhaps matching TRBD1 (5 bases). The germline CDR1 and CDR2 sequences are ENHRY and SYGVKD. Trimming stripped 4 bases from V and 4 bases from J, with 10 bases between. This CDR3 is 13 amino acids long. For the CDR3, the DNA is TGTGCCATCAGTGGTCCCGGGGGCACTGAAGCTTTCTTT. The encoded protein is CAISGPGGTEAFF.